One sample yielded the 26 T cell receptor beta chains listed below, sequenced in a study of shared clonotypes between healthy human individuals (dated by TCRdb to the early 2020s). The library was obtained by the immunoSEQ multiplex PCR assay. What TCRdb holds here is the immuneACCESS table cut down to in-frame rearrangements. Part of the clones is not present; checked against another copy, under half of the missing clones reflect an unresolved V gene, and the others are unexplained. A total of around 1.4 million clones appear in this sample, roughly 98.5% of them only once. In total, the top ten clones hold about 0.4% of the sample. The sequencing sample was made of naive CD4+ T cells sorted from blood. The sample's cell subset or site, from its label and the paper: CD45RA+ positively selected. Receptors originate from a man aged 25 to 45 in good health.

The chain combines TRBV5-6 with TRBJ2-1, with 11 bases matching TRBD2. The trim removed 3 bases at V and 9 bases at J, leaving 8 bases unmatched. This CDR3 is built from 15 residues. The germline CDR1 and CDR2 sequences are SGHDT and YYEEEE. The CDR3 is CASSWVAGGYAEQFF. The CDR3 DNA is TGTGCCAGCAGCTGGGTAGCGGGAGGGTATGCTGAGCAGTTCTTC.

The table lists this clone with a count of one. This chain links TRBV10-3 with TRBJ2-7; 7 bases align to TRBD2. Germline V gene lookup returns CDR1 ENHRY and CDR2 SYGVKD. V lost 4 bases, J lost 3 bases, and 6 bases stayed unmatched. The CDR3 runs to 14 residues. This chain's CDR3 is CAISVSGTIYEQYF. The CDR3 DNA follows: TGTGCCATCAGTGTGTCCGGGACTATCTACGAGCAGTACTTC.

The rearrangement joins TRBV5-5 to TRBJ1-1; weak D call: TRBD1 (5 bases). CDR3 length: 13 amino acids. V lost 0 bases, J lost 11 bases, and 14 bases lay in between. Germline V lookup: CDR1 SGHKS, CDR2 YYEKEE (reference sequence). The CDR3 protein is CASSLVRGPNAFF. The CDR3 DNA reads TGTGCCAGCAGCTTGGTAAGGGGACCCAACGCTTTCTTT.

The V gene is TRBV28, the J gene TRBJ2-1; TRBD2 aligns across 7 bases. The ends lost 4 bases at V and 7 bases at J; junction bases unmatched: 16. Germline loops: CDR1 MDHEN, CDR2 SYDVKM. The CDR3 runs to 17 residues. CDR3 nucleotide sequence: TGTGCCAGCAGTTCCCCATTGGGCAACGGGGGGTTTAATGAGCAGTTCTTC. It specifies CASSSPLGNGGFNEQFF. The whole variable domain, remainder taken from reference TRBV28 and TRBJ2-1, is DVKVTQSSRYLVKRTGEKVFLECVQDMDHENMFWYRQDPGLGLRLIYFSYDVKMKEKGDIPEGYSVSREKKERFSLILESASTNQTSMYLCASSSPLGNGGFNEQFFGPGTRLTVL.

The gene calls are TRBV7-2 and TRBJ1-5; 8 bases align to TRBD1. The CDR3 is 14 amino acids. V lost 5 bases, J lost 3 bases, and 3 bases stayed unmatched. CDR1 is SGHTA and CDR2 is FQGNSA in the germline V gene. CDR3 in amino acids: CASSGQGFNQPQHF. CDR3 in DNA: TGTGCCAGCAGCGGACAGGGTTTCAATCAGCCCCAGCATTTT.

In the case of this clone: Other DNA sequences within the sample encode an identical CDR3. The chain has TRBV6-1 and TRBJ2-7; D possibly corresponds to TRBD1 (5 bases). Trimming pared 4 bases from V and 4 bases from J, leaving 8 bases between. The CDR3 extends over 12 amino acids. Germline lookup yields CDR1 MNHNS and CDR2 SASEGT. The CDR3, as DNA: TGTGCCAGCAGTGCCCAGGGTTACGAGCAGTACTTC. It translates to CASSAQGYEQYF.

Only one count was recorded for this clone. This same CDR3 is encoded by further DNA sequences in the sample. The V and J genes are TRBV2 and TRBJ2-2, with D uncertain. This CDR3 is built from 14 residues. The V gene lost 3 bases and the J gene lost 1 base, with 6 bases spanning the gap. Germline values: CDR1 SNHLY, CDR2 FYNNEI. CDR3 bases: TGTGCCAGCAGTGATCGCGGGAACACCGGGGAGCTGTTTTTT. Its protein is CASSDRGNTGELFF.

V usage is TRBV5-1 and J usage is TRBJ2-3, with 14 bases fitting TRBD2. Germline CDR1 SGHRS, CDR2 YFSETQ. V lost 5 bases to trimming and J lost 3 bases; unmatched junction nucleotides: 11. The CDR3 is 18 amino acids. The CDR3 DNA sequence: TGCGCCAGCAGGGTTGGGACTAGCGGGAGCCTTTTTACAGATACGCAGTATTTT. Its protein product is CASRVGTSGSLFTDTQYF. Together with reference TRBV5-1 and TRBJ2-3, the CDR3 gives the full variable domain: KAGVTQTPRYLIKTRGQQVTLSCSPISGHRSVSWYQQTPGQGLQFLFEYFSETQRNKGNFPGRFSGRQFSNSRSEMNVSTLELGDSALYLCASRVGTSGSLFTDTQYFGPGTRLTVL.

CDR3: CASSPNSGSEQYF. CDR3 DNA: TGTGCCAGCAGCCCAAATTCCGGTAGCGAGCAGTACTTC. V and J are TRBV6-1 and TRBJ2-7, with D hard to call. The CDR3 is 13 amino acids. V lost 6 bases to trimming and J lost 6 bases, with 15 bases between them. The germline V gene encodes CDR1 MNHNS and CDR2 SASEGT.

V and J are TRBV28 and TRBJ2-7, with D possibly being TRBD2 (5 bases). Germline-derived CDR1 and CDR2 are MDHEN and SYDVKM. The ends were cut back, 6 bases at V and 3 bases at J, with 18 bases in the middle. This CDR3 region has 15 residues. CDR3 in DNA: TGTGCCAGCAGCAATGAGGCAGGAGGATTCTACGAGCAGTACTTC. Protein product: CASSNEAGGFYEQYF.

The gene calls are TRBV7-2 and TRBJ2-1, with TRBD2 matching 8 bases. CDR3 size: 15 residues. J was trimmed by 6 bases and V by 4 bases; bases with no gene match: 8. Germline V CDR1 and CDR2: SGHTA, FQGNSA. CDR3: CASSSSGGVGNEQFF. DNA for the CDR3: TGTGCCAGCAGCTCGAGCGGGGGTGTGGGCAATGAGCAGTTCTTC. Variable domain in full (rest from reference TRBV7-2 and TRBJ2-1): GAGVSQSPSNKVTEKGKDVELRCDPISGHTALYWYRQSLGQGLEFLIYFQGNSAPDKSGLPSDRFSAERTGGSVSTLTIQRTQQEDSAVYLCASSSSGGVGNEQFFGPGTRLTVL.

The chain joins TRBV28 to TRBJ1-1; no clear D. CDR3 length equals 13 residues. V shed 3 bases and J shed 1 base, with 6 bases lying between them. Germline CDR1 is MDHEN and CDR2 is SYDVKM. The DNA of the CDR3 is TGTGCCAGCAGTTTCGACGAGAACACTGAAGCTTTCTTT. It specifies CASSFDENTEAFF.

This clone has just one count. This chain links TRBV6-5 with TRBJ2-4; D is undetermined. V gave up 0 bases and J gave up 1 base, with 10 bases separating them. The CDR3 extends over 16 amino acids. Germline assignment: CDR1 MNHEY and CDR2 SVGAGI. The CDR3 sequence is CASSYSGSGAKNIQYF. The CDR3 DNA follows: TGTGCCAGCAGTTACTCAGGGTCCGGTGCCAAAAACATTCAGTACTTC.

V is TRBV28 and J is TRBJ2-1, with D perhaps TRBD2 (6 bases). Germline CDR1 is MDHEN and CDR2 is SYDVKM. Trimming took off 4 bases at V and 5 bases at J, with 9 bases between the two ends. The CDR3 spans 13 residues. This CDR3 reads CASSWDSHNEQFF. For the CDR3, the DNA is TGTGCCAGCAGTTGGGACTCTCACAATGAGCAGTTCTTC.

As for this clone: Other DNA variants within this sample encode the same CDR3. The J gene is TRBJ2-6, the V gene TRBV5-1; no clear D. V was trimmed by 0 bases and J by 1 base, leaving 5 bases between them. CDR1 is SGHRS, CDR2 YFSETQ, per germline. This CDR3 has 15 amino acids. CDR3 amino acids: CASSLGDSGANVLTF. The CDR3 nucleotides are TGCGCCAGCAGCTTGGGGGATTCTGGGGCCAACGTCCTGACTTTC. The complete variable domain, with remaining parts taken from reference TRBV5-1 and TRBJ2-6, reads KAGVTQTPRYLIKTRGQQVTLSCSPISGHRSVSWYQQTPGQGLQFLFEYFSETQRNKGNFPGRFSGRQFSNSRSEMNVSTLELGDSALYLCASSLGDSGANVLTFGAGSRLTVL.

The rearrangement links TRBV28 to TRBJ1-1; TRBD1 aligns across 9 bases. Germline CDR1 and CDR2: MDHEN and SYDVKM. Germline trimming cut 4 bases from V and 2 bases from J; bases unmatched to any gene: 2. The CDR3 contains 14 residues. Here the CDR3 DNA reads TGTGCCAGCAGTTCGGGACAGGGAAACACTGAAGCTTTCTTT. Protein product: CASSSGQGNTEAFF.

This chain joins TRBV6-1 and TRBJ2-7, with 10 bases that match TRBD1. With 9 bases clipped from V and 2 bases from J, the junction kept 10 bases outside the gene matches. Germline CDR1 MNHNS, CDR2 SASEGT. This CDR3 is 15 amino acids long. CDR3 loop: CASCPGTGAPYEQYF. The DNA of the CDR3 is TGTGCCAGTTGTCCCGGGACAGGGGCTCCCTACGAGCAGTACTTC.

A remark on this clone: The sample carries other DNA sequences with the same CDR3. V gene TRBV10-2 combines with J gene TRBJ2-7, with no clear D. With 6 bases removed from V and 3 bases from J, the gap between germline ends came to 3 bases. Per germline, CDR1 WSHSY and CDR2 SAAADI. The length of the CDR3 is 10 residues. The CDR3 DNA reads TGCGCCAGCAGCGACTACGAGCAGTACTTC. Protein: CASSDYEQYF.

This rearrangement joins TRBV6-5 to TRBJ1-3; tentative D call: TRBD1 (6 bases). Germline CDR1 reads MNHEY; CDR2 reads SVGAGI. There are 16 residues in the CDR3. Between the trimmed V and J ends, which lost 4 bases and 0 bases, there was a span of 13 bases. CDR3 loop: CASSSPGALSGNTIYF. CDR3 nucleotide sequence: TGTGCCAGCAGTTCTCCGGGGGCCCTCTCTGGAAACACCATATATTTT.

This clone occurred once. The chain links TRBV5-3 to TRBJ2-3; D tentatively reads TRBD1 or TRBD2 (5 bases each). TRBV5-3 is classed as an ORF, of uncertain function. Trimming left V 2 bases short and J 6 bases short, with 19 bases between. The length of the CDR3 is 16 residues. The chain's CDR3 is CARSFGSEGSLDTQYF. The CDR3 DNA follows: TGTGCCAGAAGCTTTGGGAGTGAGGGGTCCTTGGATACGCAGTATTTT.

This clone appeared a single time. This rearrangement joins TRBV11-1 to TRBJ2-5, with 12 bases matching TRBD2. The CDR3 sequence is 15 residues long. V shed 5 bases and J 5 bases; nucleotides not matched to a gene: 6. From germline, CDR1 is SGHAT and CDR2 FQDESV (reference sequence). The CDR3 reads CASSVTSGSGETQYF. For the CDR3, the DNA is TGTGCCAGCAGCGTGACTAGCGGGAGTGGGGAGACCCAGTACTTC.

The chain uses TRBV5-4 and TRBJ2-7; D is possibly TRBD2 (5 bases). The CDR3 extends over 17 amino acids. The germline CDR1 and CDR2 sequences are SGHNT and YYREEE (reference sequence). With 3 bases removed from V and 4 bases from J, the gap between germline ends came to 23 bases. The CDR3 here is CASSSYNRDPTPYEQYF. The CDR3 DNA reads as TGTGCCAGCAGCTCCTACAACCGGGATCCAACGCCGTACGAGCAGTACTTC.

DNA for the CDR3: TGTGCCAGCAGCTTGACAGGGTTAGGGGCTAGCGGGAACAATGAGCAGTTCTTC. This sequence encodes CASSLTGLGASGNNEQFF. V and J are TRBV5-6 and TRBJ2-1, with 9 nucleotides matching TRBD2. Trimming cost V 1 base and J 5 bases; bases outside gene matches: 13. The CDR3 covers 18 residues. Germline V gene sequence: CDR1 SGHDT, CDR2 YYEEEE.

This clone is a singleton in its sample. The genes are TRBV10-3 and TRBJ2-1; D is unresolved. CDR3 size: 10 residues. The V and J ends lost 8 bases and 10 bases respectively, with 9 bases between them. Germline V gene lookup returns CDR1 ENHRY and CDR2 SYGVKD. The CDR3 reads CAIGDWEQFF. The DNA of the CDR3 is TGTGCCATCGGGGATTGGGAGCAGTTCTTC.

The CDR3 DNA is TGCGCCAGCAGCCCGGGGGCAGGGGGCAGGACTGAAGCTTTCTTT. Its translation: CASSPGAGGRTEAFF. This chain joins TRBV5-1 and TRBJ1-1; TRBD1 agrees at 8 bases. The CDR3 is 15 amino acids. The germline V gene has CDR1 SGHRS and CDR2 YFSETQ. V shed 4 bases, J shed 5 bases, and the junction held 10 bases outside the gene matches.

The chain has TRBV4-1 and TRBJ2-3; 11 positions match TRBD1. CDR1 and CDR2 from the germline V gene are MGHRA and YSYEKL. The CDR3 covers 18 residues. The V segment lost 0 bases and the J segment 1 base; nucleotides outside the gene matches: 6. In DNA, the CDR3 is TGCGCCAGCAGCCAAGAAAGGACAGGGGGCCGGGGCACAGATACGCAGTATTTT. It translates to CASSQERTGGRGTDTQYF.